The 24 T cell receptor beta chains given below trace back to one sample, sequenced in a study of radiation and T cells in renal cell carcinoma. Profiled with immunoSEQ multiplex PCR; TCRdb holds only in-frame clones, not every one. The data show 15,000 or so clones, less than 65% seen once. The treatment denotes: treatment-naive control, cytoreductive nephrectomy. The sample here was tumor tissue, taken from a patient whose treatment was nephrectomy without radiotherapy. The origin of the receptors is a man between 60 and 75 years old with renal cell carcinoma.

V usage is TRBV12-5 and J usage is TRBJ2-1, with 13 bases fitting TRBD2. This CDR3 spans 16 amino acids. Losses at the gene ends were 7 bases for V and 10 bases for J; bases not matched to a gene: 13. CDR1 and CDR2 (germline): LGHNT, FRNRAP. Here the CDR3 DNA reads TGTGCTAGTGCCCCGGGTACTAGCGGGAGGGCAACAGAGCAGTTCTTC. The encoded protein is CASAPGTSGRATEQFF.

The chain employs TRBV7-2 and TRBJ2-5, with 11 bases lining up with TRBD2. This CDR3 spans 15 amino acids. V was pared by 6 bases and J by 1 base, with 4 bases of the junction left unmatched. The V gene's germline CDR1 is SGHTA and CDR2 FQGNSA. The CDR3, as DNA: TGTGCCAGCAGTCAGGGACTAGCGGTCCAAGAGACCCAGTACTTC. The encoded protein is CASSQGLAVQETQYF.

This clone was observed a handful of times. The chain recombines TRBV6-5 with TRBJ1-5; the D is unclear. The germline V gene has CDR1 MNHEY and CDR2 SVGAGI. There are 14 residues in the CDR3. V was trimmed by 6 bases and J by 2 bases, leaving 11 bases between them. The CDR3 nucleotides are TGTGCCAGCAGGTGGGGTGGGGGCAATCAGCCCCAGCATTTT. It translates to CASRWGGGNQPQHF.

This sequence joins TRBV28 and TRBJ1-2, with D possibly TRBD1 on 5 matching bases. This CDR3 contains 17 residues. Germline V gene lookup returns CDR1 MDHEN and CDR2 SYDVKM. V was pared by 6 bases and J by 1 base, with 21 bases between. This chain's CDR3 is CASRRTLDSLINYGYTF. The CDR3 DNA reads TGTGCCAGCAGACGAACCTTAGACAGCTTGATTAACTATGGCTACACCTTC.

This sequence joins TRBV16 and TRBJ2-2, with TRBD1 identical over 8 bases. J lost 2 bases, V lost 3 bases, and 11 bases had no gene match. This CDR3 is 18 amino acids long. Germline loops: CDR1 KGHSY, CDR2 FQNENV. The CDR3 bases are TGTGCCAGCAGCCAGCCGCAGGGGGGACAGGCTAACACCGGGGAGCTGTTTTTT. It encodes CASSQPQGGQANTGELFF.

This clone is classed as medium-sized (0.01 to 0.1%). A junction end diverges from the germline sequence, so it may reflect a read error. The CDR3 reads CASSHSSGTGGYEQYF. CDR3 in DNA: TGTGCCAGCAGTCACTCCTCCGGGACAGGGGGCTACGAGCAGTACTTC. This sequence joins TRBV6-5 and TRBJ2-7; 11 nucleotides match TRBD1. The CDR3 is made up of 16 amino acids. CDR1 and CDR2 from the germline V gene are MNHEY and SVGAGI.

This clone has only a few counts. This chain uses TRBV11-2 with TRBJ2-3; D is unclear. The V and J ends lost 3 bases and 11 bases respectively, with 9 bases between them. Germline values: CDR1 SGHAT, CDR2 FQNNGV. CDR3 length equals 11 residues. The chain's CDR3 is CASSFRKEQYF. As DNA, the CDR3 is TGTGCCAGCAGCTTTAGGAAGGAGCAGTATTTT.

The chain employs TRBV4-3 and TRBJ2-3; TRBD2 might be the D (5 bases). Germline CDR1 is LGHNA and CDR2 is YSLEER. The CDR3 spans 15 residues. Trimming stripped 4 bases from V and 6 bases from J, with 17 bases between. CDR3 region: CASSRPGPRGDTQYF. For the CDR3, the DNA is TGCGCCAGCAGCCGACCCGGACCTCGGGGTGATACGCAGTATTTT.

CDR3 residues: CASSLGPSGSTNEQFF. CDR3 in DNA: TGTGCCAGCAGCTTAGGCCCTAGCGGGTCTACGAATGAGCAGTTCTTC. The chain combines TRBV11-3 with TRBJ2-1; 8 nucleotides match TRBD2. CDR3 length equals 16 residues. Losses at the gene ends were 1 base for V and 7 bases for J; bases not matched to a gene: 9. CDR1 is SGHNT and CDR2 is YENEEA in the germline V gene. Full variable domain (rest looked up from reference TRBV11-3 and TRBJ2-1): EAGVVQSPRYKIIEKKQPVAFWCNPISGHNTLYWYLQNLGQGPELLIRYENEEAVDDSQLPKDRFSAERLKGVDSTLKIQPAELGDSAVYLCASSLGPSGSTNEQFFGPGTRLTVL.

The chain has TRBV7-6 and TRBJ1-1; TRBD1 might be the D (5 bases). The V end was cut by 5 bases, the J end by 1 base, with 17 bases between. The V gene's germline CDR1 is SGHVS and CDR2 FNYEAQ. There are 16 residues in the CDR3. The CDR3 nucleotides read TGTGCCAGCAGCCCTCAAATGGCGGGGGGGAACACTGAAGCTTTCTTT. Its protein is CASSPQMAGGNTEAFF.

The J gene is TRBJ1-5, the V gene TRBV6-5, with D unclear. The V end was cut by 8 bases, the J end by 0 bases, with 8 bases between. The CDR3 has 13 amino acids. The germline V gene encodes CDR1 MNHEY and CDR2 SVGAGI. CDR3 in DNA: TGTGCCAGCTGGGCGGGTAGCAATCAGCCCCAGCATTTT. It encodes CASWAGSNQPQHF.

The chain couples TRBV6-6 to TRBJ1-5; tentative D call: TRBD1 (6 bases). The germline gives CDR1 MNHNY, CDR2 SVGAGI (reference sequence). V shed 2 bases and J shed 5 bases, with 13 bases lying between them. This CDR3 is built from 15 residues. The CDR3 is CASSYGGREDQPQHF. In DNA form, the CDR3 reads TGTGCCAGCAGTTACGGGGGGCGCGAGGATCAGCCCCAGCATTTT.

The V gene is TRBV5-6, the J gene TRBJ1-5, with D uncertain. The germline V gene has CDR1 SGHDT and CDR2 YYEEEE. The CDR3 contains 13 residues. V lost 0 bases and J 8 bases, leaving 9 bases between the germline ends. CDR3 region: CASSLDSRKPQHF. The CDR3 DNA reads TGTGCCAGCAGCTTGGACAGCCGAAAGCCCCAGCATTTT.

The CDR3 nucleotides read TGTGCCAGCAGCGCTTCCAGCGGGGGGACCCTCTACGAGCAGTACTTC. This codes for CASSASSGGTLYEQYF. V is TRBV9 and J is TRBJ2-7; TRBD2 matches 9 bases. There are 16 residues in the CDR3. CDR1 and CDR2 (germline): SGDLS, YYNGEE. Germline trimming cut 3 bases from V and 3 bases from J; bases unmatched to any gene: 10.

The chain has TRBV6-6 and TRBJ1-2; the D gene is possibly TRBD1 (6 bases). Germline CDR1 reads MNHNY; CDR2 reads SVGAGI (reference sequence). The CDR3 sequence is 15 residues long. Trimming pared 5 bases from V and 3 bases from J, leaving 16 bases between. CDR3 amino acids: CASSPTGTNYYGYTF. The CDR3 nucleotides read TGTGCCAGCAGTCCAACAGGGACTAACTACTATGGCTACACCTTC.

This rearrangement joins TRBV27 to TRBJ1-2, with TRBD1 identical over 7 bases. The CDR3 spans 15 residues. The V segment lost 5 bases and the J segment 9 bases; nucleotides outside the gene matches: 15. Germline CDR1 MNHEY, CDR2 SMNVEV (reference sequence). The CDR3 DNA reads TGTGCCAGCAGTCCTTACGGGACAGAGCCATGGAGCTACACCTTC. The encoded protein is CASSPYGTEPWSYTF.

The V gene is TRBV20-1, the J gene TRBJ1-1; D is ambiguous. This CDR3 region has 11 residues. Trimming took off 7 bases at V and 1 base at J, with 7 bases between the two ends. Germline V gene sequence: CDR1 DFQATT, CDR2 SNEGSKA (reference sequence). Here the CDR3 reads CSVEGNTEAFF. DNA of the CDR3: TGCAGTGTAGAAGGGAACACTGAAGCTTTCTTT.

In its sample, this clone was seen once. This chain connects TRBV25-1 to TRBJ2-2; 10 positions match TRBD1. Germline trimming cut 8 bases from V and 4 bases from J; bases unmatched to any gene: 13. This CDR3 comprises 17 residues. CDR1 MGHDK and CDR2 SYGVNS come from the germline V gene. This CDR3 is CASGQLPGQGSTGELFF. CDR3 coding DNA: TGTGCCAGCGGACAGTTACCGGGACAGGGGTCCACCGGGGAGCTGTTTTTT.

This chain connects TRBV5-1 to TRBJ2-7, with 9 bases lining up with TRBD2. The CDR3 spans 14 residues. J was trimmed by 3 bases and V by 5 bases; bases with no gene match: 6. Germline V CDR1 and CDR2: SGHRS, YFSETQ. In nucleotides, the CDR3 is TGCGCCAGCAGGTACCTAGCGGGAAGCTACGAGCAGTACTTC. It is translated as CASRYLAGSYEQYF.

V is TRBV6-5 and J is TRBJ1-3; D remains ambiguous. The CDR3 extends over 13 amino acids. Germline assignment: CDR1 MNHEY and CDR2 SVGAGI. The V end lost 6 bases, the J end lost 2 bases, and 8 bases lay between the germline ends. The CDR3 sequence is CASRDFAGNTIYF. CDR3 nucleotides: TGTGCCAGCAGGGACTTCGCTGGAAACACCATATATTTT.

In its sample, this clone is medium-sized (0.01 to 0.1%). The V gene is TRBV5-6, the J gene TRBJ2-5; D uncertain. The CDR3 runs to 17 residues. With 0 bases removed from V and 1 base from J, the gap between germline ends came to 16 bases. The germline V gene has CDR1 SGHDT and CDR2 YYEEEE. CDR3 residues: CASSLVVRQDFQETQYF. In nucleotides, the CDR3 is TGTGCCAGCAGCTTGGTTGTACGGCAAGATTTCCAAGAGACCCAGTACTTC.

CDR3 amino acids: CASTGTPYNEQFF. Written as DNA, the CDR3 is TGTGCCAGCACCGGGACTCCTTACAATGAGCAGTTCTTC. The chain carries TRBV7-9 and TRBJ2-1, with a tentative D call TRBD2 (6 bases). V was clipped by 7 bases and J by 4 bases, with 11 bases between them. This CDR3 spans 13 amino acids. Germline V gene sequence: CDR1 SEHNR, CDR2 FQNEAQ (reference sequence). Full variable domain (missing parts from reference TRBV7-9 and TRBJ2-1): DTGVSQNPRHKITKRGQNVTFRCDPISEHNRLYWYRQTLGQGPEFLTYFQNEAQLEKSRLLSDRFSAERPKGSFSTLEIQRTEQGDSAMYLCASTGTPYNEQFFGPGTRLTVL.

This chain joins TRBV23-1 and TRBJ2-3; TRBD2 matches at 7 bases. TRBV23-1 has ORF status, its function being uncertain. With V trimmed by 0 bases and J by 1 base, 4 bases remained unmatched. CDR3 length: 16 residues. The CDR3 reads CASSQSGGSRTDTQYF. CDR3 in DNA: TGCGCCAGCAGTCAATCGGGAGGGAGTCGCACAGATACGCAGTATTTT.

The V call is TRBV19, the J call TRBJ1-1, with 9 bases aligning to TRBD1. This CDR3 region has 16 residues. Germline V gene data show CDR1 as LNHDA and CDR2 as SQIVND (reference sequence). The ends lost 3 bases at V and 0 bases at J; junction bases unmatched: 5. The CDR3, as DNA: TGTGCCAGTAGTATCGGACAGGGGCCTATGAACACTGAAGCTTTCTTT. Translation: CASSIGQGPMNTEAFF.